This T cell receptor (beta chain) is drawn from a study of blood T cell repertoires in COVID-19. In the study overall: From the United States, Italy and Spain came samples of acute and convalescent COVID-19. PBMCs, B-cell-depleted T cells, or T cells provided the cDNA or gDNA that made up the material.

Per the original data handling: How many nucleated cells were present was estimated from reference gene primer amplification. Clones were read by immunoSEQ multiplex PCR, and TCRdb kept only the in-frame ones, dropping some. Clonal size and the V and J genes are those of that table, whereas D and trimming came from the DNA. Altogether approximately 99,000 clones are present, about 83% being singletons, with the ten largest covering roughly 2%. The CDR3 sequence is 16 residues long. V dropped 6 bases and J dropped 0; count of bases not matched to a gene: 8. Looked up from germline, CDR1 is MDHEN and CDR2 is SYDVKM.

This chain joins TRBV28 and TRBJ1-1, with TRBD1 identical over 9 bases. This TCR derives from an older man with active or convalescent COVID-19. The material sequenced was peripheral blood. CDR3 amino acids: CASSPGTGLVNTEAFF. CDR3 DNA: TGTGCCAGCAGCCCCGGGACAGGGTTGGTGAACACTGAAGCTTTCTTT.